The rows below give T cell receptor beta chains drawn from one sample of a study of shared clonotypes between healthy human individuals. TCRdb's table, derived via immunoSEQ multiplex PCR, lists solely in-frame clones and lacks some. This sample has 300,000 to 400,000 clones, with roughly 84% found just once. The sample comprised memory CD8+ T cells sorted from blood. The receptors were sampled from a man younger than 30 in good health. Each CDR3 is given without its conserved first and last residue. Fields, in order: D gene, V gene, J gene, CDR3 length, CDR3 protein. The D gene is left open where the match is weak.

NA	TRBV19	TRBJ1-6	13	ATQNWQGDNSPLH
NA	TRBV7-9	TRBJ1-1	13	ASSRGGKMNTEAF
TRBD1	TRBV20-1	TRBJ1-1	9	SAGQGAEAF
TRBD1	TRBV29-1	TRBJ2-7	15	SVEVWTGQDLPDEQY
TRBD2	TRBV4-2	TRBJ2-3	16	ASSQEIHGLAGGDTQY
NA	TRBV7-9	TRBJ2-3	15	ASSSWVGSSSTDTQY
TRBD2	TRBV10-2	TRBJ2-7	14	ASRPGTSGLTYEQY
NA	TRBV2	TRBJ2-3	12	ASSEGGVADTQY
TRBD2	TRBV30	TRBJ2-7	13	ASEIDVAGGYEQY
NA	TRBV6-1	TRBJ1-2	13	ASSELMYGLYGYT
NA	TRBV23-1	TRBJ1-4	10	ASRRGWEKLF
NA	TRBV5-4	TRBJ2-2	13	ASSRQDINTGELF
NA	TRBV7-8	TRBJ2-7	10	ASSFSDVEQY
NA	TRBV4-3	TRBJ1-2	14	ASSQDYSTGTNGYT
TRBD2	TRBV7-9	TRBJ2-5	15	ASKESGLAGTQETQY
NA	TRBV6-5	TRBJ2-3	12	ASSYDLVTDTQY
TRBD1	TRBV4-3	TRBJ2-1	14	ASSLSGTALYNEQF
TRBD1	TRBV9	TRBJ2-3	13	ASSAGGGSTDTQY
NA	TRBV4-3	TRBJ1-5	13	ASSQEPAGNQPQH
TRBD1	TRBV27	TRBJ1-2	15	ASSIRDRGRGDYGYT
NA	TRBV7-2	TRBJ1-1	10	ATGGRNTEAF
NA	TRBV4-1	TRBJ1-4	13	ASSTPQGSREKLF
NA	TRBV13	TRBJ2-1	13	ASSLEGEYGNEQF
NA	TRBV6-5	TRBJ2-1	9	ATRAYNEQF
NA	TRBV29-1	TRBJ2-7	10	SGRDSTYEQY
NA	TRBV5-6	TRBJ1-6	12	ASSFDLNGSPLH